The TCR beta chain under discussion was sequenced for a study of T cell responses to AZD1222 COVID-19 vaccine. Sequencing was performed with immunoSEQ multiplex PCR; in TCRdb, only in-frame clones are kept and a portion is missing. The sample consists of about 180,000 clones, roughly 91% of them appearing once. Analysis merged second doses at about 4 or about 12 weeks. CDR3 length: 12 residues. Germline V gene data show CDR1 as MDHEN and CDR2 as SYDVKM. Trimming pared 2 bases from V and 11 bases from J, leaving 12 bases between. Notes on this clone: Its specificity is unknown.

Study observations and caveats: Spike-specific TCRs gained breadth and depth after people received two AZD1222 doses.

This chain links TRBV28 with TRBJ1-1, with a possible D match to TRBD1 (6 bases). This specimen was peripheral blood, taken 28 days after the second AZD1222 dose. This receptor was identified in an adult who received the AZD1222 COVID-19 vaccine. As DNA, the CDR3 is TGTGCCAGCAGTTTACGGGGGGCAGATGCTTTCTTT. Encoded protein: CASSLRGADAFF. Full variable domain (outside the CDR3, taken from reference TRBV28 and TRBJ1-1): DVKVTQSSRYLVKRTGEKVFLECVQDMDHENMFWYRQDPGLGLRLIYFSYDVKMKEKGDIPEGYSVSREKKERFSLILESASTNQTSMYLCASSLRGADAFFGQGTRLTVV.